This T cell receptor beta chain was documented in a study of blood T cell repertoires in COVID-19. The germline V and J ends were trimmed by 5 bases and 15 bases, with 23 bases remaining between them. The CDR3 has 14 residues. CDR1 and CDR2 (germline): SEHNR, FQNEAQ (reference sequence). This clone has a count of ten or more. The identical CDR3 is also encoded by other nucleotide sequences in the sample. Libraries were prepared by immunoSEQ multiplex PCR; TCRdb keeps only in-frame clonotypes and omits some of them. The sample lists around 260,000 clones, about four fifths occurring once. This receptor was identified in a person between 65 and 80 years old with COVID-19, enrolled during active disease. The sample taken for sequencing was peripheral blood. This sequence joins TRBV7-9 and TRBJ2-1, with D tentatively TRBD2 (6 bases). CDR3 loop: CASSTRGFETPGFF. CDR3 in DNA: TGTGCCAGCAGCACTCGGGGGTTTGAAACCCCGGGGTTCTTC.